Below, one T cell receptor beta chain is given with its context. The data were taken from a study of blood T cell repertoires in COVID-19. Study overall: The United States, Italy and Spain were the sources of the acute and convalescent COVID-19 samples.

Germline values: CDR1 SGHRS, CDR2 YFSETQ. Trimming took 7 bases from V and 2 from J; bases not matched to a gene: 4. This CDR3 comprises 13 residues. This table comes from immunoSEQ multiplex PCR, and its TCRdb copy is limited to in-frame clones, with some not included. Of about 280,000 clones in the sample, about 85% were seen once. The material sequenced was peripheral blood. V is TRBV5-1 and J is TRBJ2-3; 7 bases map to TRBD2. The clonotype comes from a human donor in a cohort sampled during active COVID-19. This CDR3 is CASGREFTDTQYF. The DNA for the CDR3 is TGCGCCAGCGGGCGGGAGTTCACAGATACGCAGTATTTT.